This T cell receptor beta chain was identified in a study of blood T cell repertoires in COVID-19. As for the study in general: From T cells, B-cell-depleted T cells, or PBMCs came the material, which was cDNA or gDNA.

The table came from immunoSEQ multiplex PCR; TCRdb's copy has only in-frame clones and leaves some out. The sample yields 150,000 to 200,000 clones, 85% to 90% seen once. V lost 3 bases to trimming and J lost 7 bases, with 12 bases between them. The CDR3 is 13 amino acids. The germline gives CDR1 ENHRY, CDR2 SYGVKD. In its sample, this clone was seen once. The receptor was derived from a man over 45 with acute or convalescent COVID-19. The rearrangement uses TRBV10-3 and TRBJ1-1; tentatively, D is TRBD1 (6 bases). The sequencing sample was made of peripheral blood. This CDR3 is CAISDVQGREAFF. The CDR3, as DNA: TGTGCCATCAGTGATGTACAGGGCCGTGAAGCTTTCTTT.